The 2 T cell receptor beta chains below come from one sample, sequenced in a study of blood T cell repertoires in COVID-19. TCRdb keeps only in-frame clones here, not all; method: immunoSEQ multiplex PCR. The profile shows 250,000 to 300,000 clones, around nine tenths of them singletons. The sequenced sample was PBMCs or T cells enriched from blood (not recorded which). These receptors were taken from a woman aged 55 to 70 who had recovered from COVID-19.

The rearrangement links TRBV28 to TRBJ2-7, with 7 nucleotides matching TRBD1. Germline V gene data show CDR1 as MDHEN and CDR2 as SYDVKM. The CDR3 spans 11 residues. With 8 bases clipped from V and 5 bases from J, the junction kept 3 bases outside the gene matches. CDR3 coding DNA: TGTGCCAGCGTGCAGGGGGACGAGCAGTACTTC. Amino acid sequence: CASVQGDEQYF.

This clone was recorded only once. The rearrangement uses TRBV10-3 and TRBJ2-4; D might be TRBD1 (6 bases). The CDR3 runs 15 residues. Germline lookup yields CDR1 ENHRY and CDR2 SYGVKD. The V and J ends lost 2 bases and 3 bases respectively, with 11 bases between them. The CDR3 region has the DNA TGTGCCATCAGTGAGGCCAGGGACAACAAAAACATTCAGTACTTC. It specifies CAISEARDNKNIQYF.